Listed below are T cell receptor beta chains from one sample, sequenced in a study of blood T cells in healthy people across ages. TCRdb itself ran the 5' RACE reads through MiXCR, one entry per CDR3 protein. This table holds approximately 800,000 distinct CDR3 sequences, 35% to 40% found once. The sequenced material came from blood. The source is a young man in good health. The CDR3 runs from the conserved cysteine through the conserved F or W.

TRBV27 CASSLSSGFNTEAFF
TRBV10-3 CAISESWTSYEQYF
TRBV20-1 CSARFRNTEAFF
TRBV28 CASSFRGNFYYEQYF
TRBV29-1 CSVGEPPTNYGYTF
TRBV11-2 CASSLAGTPEAFF
TRBV7-8 CASSESSGTVNTEAFF
TRBV6-6 CASSRTGAVSYEQYF
TRBV29-1 CSVLLPYNEQFF
TRBV29-1 CSVFRQTGGIEAEAFF
TRBV28 CASTGDKNIQYF
TRBV5-6 CASSFYDRVDIQFF
TRBV12-3/TRBV12-4 CASSPGLAPMQFF
TRBV12-3/TRBV12-4 CASEASILTGELFF
TRBV5-1 CASSLEGAGDTQYF
TRBV7-2 CASSTLTGSREKLFF
TRBV19 CASSIATSSVRRAFF
TRBV7-9 CASSPRDTDTDTQYF
TRBV7-9 CASSLISTEAFF
TRBV6-5 CASSWDFNQPQHF
TRBV12-3/TRBV12-4 CASRETSVRTDTQYF
TRBV25-1 CASSEAGANYGYTF
TRBV10-3 CAISESNPPETQYF
TRBV7-2 CASSLAGKTAEGYNEQFF
TRBV3-1 CASSQDKLETGELFF
TRBV9 CASSGDRGGNEQFF
TRBV5-1 CASSLDRGVNEQFF
TRBV12-3/TRBV12-4 CASSPREDGYEQYF
TRBV20-1 CSARGIFLRPNEKLFF
TRBV14 CASSQEPPRSSYNSPLHF
TRBV12-3/TRBV12-4 CASRLTHQETQFF
TRBV20-1 CSARATSNQPQHF
TRBV28 CASNRDRVEFGGNTIYF
TRBV7-2 CASSLNVGAYNEQYF
TRBV2 CASKSPQSDRGIPTYEQYF
TRBV5-1 CASSLLQGYEQYF
TRBV7-9 CASSLVGQGKGTEAFF
TRBV7-2 CASSPPRGAINDNEQYF
TRBV7-2 CASSLNRDGQPQHF
TRBV7-8 CASSLGQDSNQPQHF
TRBV12-3/TRBV12-4 CASSLFMTALYEQYF
TRBV6-1 CASNRDRGYNEQYF
TRBV30 CAWSVGTGGDTQYF
TRBV7-2 CASSLPASEAFF
TRBV7-2 CASSLGGPREEAQYF
TRBV9 CASRGTVGSGSEAFF
TRBV20-1 CSARAAGRRDSPLHF
TRBV10-3 CAITGEFRGLRNTEAFF
TRBV10-3 CATRQGYGNQPQHF
TRBV12-3/TRBV12-4 CASSLGSSLVSLVEQYF
TRBV4-1 CASSQGKGGLNTEAFF
TRBV12-3/TRBV12-4 CASSTHPLGGEQYF
TRBV6-6 CASSWVPPVLDTQYF
TRBV21-1 CAKDRVGGGGSSEQFF
TRBV6-5 CASSFSSRDGGNTEAFF
TRBV7-8 CASSLVTSGPTDTQYF
TRBV29-1 CSVVDRVGQETQYF
TRBV12-3/TRBV12-4 CASSTWGLTYEQYF
TRBV5-5 CASSFGIYEQYF